This entry lists 13 T cell receptor beta chains sequenced from one sample in a study of early T cells in non-severe SARS-CoV-2 infection. One entry per CDR3 protein results from TCRdb running MiXCR on the 5' RACE reads. This table holds roughly 70,000 distinct CDR3 sequences, 20% to 25% found once. Sequencing used whole blood, obtained at baseline. Receptors originate from an adult who was a healthcare worker with PCR-confirmed SARS-CoV-2 infection or an uninfected control (not recorded which).

The chain has TRBV13 and TRBJ2-7; 11 bases match TRBD2. Germline loops: CDR1 PRHDT, CDR2 FYEKMQ (reference sequence). This CDR3 spans 16 amino acids. The trim removed 4 bases at V and 0 bases at J, leaving 5 bases unmatched. Here the CDR3 reads CASSSIAGGTSYEQYF. CDR3 sequence (DNA): TGTGCCAGCAGCTCTATAGCGGGGGGGACCTCCTACGAGCAGTACTTC.

V is TRBV12-3 or TRBV12-4 and J is TRBJ2-2; D is unclear. Trimming cost V 5 bases and J 5 bases, with 9 bases left between them. This CDR3 comprises 13 residues. In DNA form, the CDR3 reads TGTGCCAGCAGTCCGCGCATTACCGGGGAGCTGTTTTTT. This encodes CASSPRITGELFF.

This clonotype was counted between two and nine times. The rearrangement links TRBV11-2 to TRBJ2-3; D is perhaps TRBD2 (5 bases). From germline, CDR1 is SGHAT and CDR2 FQNNGV. Trimming cost V 8 bases and J 2 bases, with 14 bases left between them. CDR3 length equals 14 residues. The DNA of the CDR3 is TGTGCCAGCGGGAGCGTTTCATTCACAGATACGCAGTATTTT. Its translation is CASGSVSFTDTQYF.

This clonotype was seen repeatedly, ten times or more. The DNA for the CDR3 is TGCAGCGTTGAAGATCCGGCTGCAGGTCAGGAGACCCAGTACTTC. Its translation: CSVEDPAAGQETQYF. The J gene is TRBJ2-5, the V gene TRBV29-1; D gene unclear. This CDR3 has 15 amino acids. Trimming took off 0 bases at V and 5 bases at J, with 16 bases between the two ends. CDR1 is SQVTM and CDR2 is ANQGSEA in the germline V gene. Drawing the rest from reference TRBV29-1 and TRBJ2-5, the complete variable domain is SAVISQKPSRDICQRGTSLTIQCQVDSQVTMMFWYRQQPGQSLTLIATANQGSEATYESGFVIDKFPISRPNLTFSTLTVSNMSPEDSSIYLCSVEDPAAGQETQYFGPGTRLLVL.

This chain links TRBV7-9 with TRBJ1-1, with TRBD1 matching over 9 bases. Germline trimming cut 5 bases from V and 0 bases from J; bases unmatched to any gene: 13. Germline V gene data show CDR1 as SEHNR and CDR2 as FQNEAQ (reference sequence). This CDR3 is built from 18 residues. CDR3 sequence: CASSPRWTGATMNTEAFF. In DNA, the CDR3 is TGTGCCAGCAGCCCTCGCTGGACAGGGGCGACTATGAACACTGAAGCTTTCTTT.

The chain joins TRBV14 to TRBJ2-2; D ambiguous. The CDR3 totals 14 residues. Trimming left V 4 bases short and J 6 bases short, with 12 bases between. CDR1 and CDR2 (germline): SGHDN, FVKESK. CDR3 amino acids: CASSRLTVSGELFF. CDR3 in DNA: TGTGCCAGCAGCCGCCTCACCGTATCCGGGGAGCTGTTTTTT.

This clonotype has a handful of counts. The J gene is TRBJ1-2, the V gene TRBV5-4, with TRBD1 matching 9 bases. The CDR3 spans 15 residues. CDR1 and CDR2 (germline): SGHNT, YYREEE (reference sequence). V was pared by 4 bases and J by 4 bases, with 8 bases of the junction left unmatched. The CDR3, as DNA: TGTGCCAGCAGCCCAGGGACAGGGCTGGTCTATGGCTACACCTTC. Amino acids: CASSPGTGLVYGYTF.

This clonotype has more than one count but fewer than ten. The chain combines TRBV7-9 with TRBJ1-1; D is unresolved. There are 12 residues in the CDR3. The V gene's germline CDR1 is SEHNR and CDR2 FQNEAQ (reference sequence). The V end lost 5 bases, the J end lost 1 base, and 5 bases lay between the germline ends. The CDR3 DNA is TGTGCCAGCAGCGCCTCGAACACTGAAGCTTTCTTT. This codes for CASSASNTEAFF. Variable domain in full (rest from reference TRBV7-9 and TRBJ1-1): DTGVSQNPRHKITKRGQNVTFRCDPISEHNRLYWYRQTLGQGPEFLTYFQNEAQLEKSRLLSDRFSAERPKGSFSTLEIQRTEQGDSAMYLCASSASNTEAFFGQGTRLTVV.

The table lists this clonotype with many counts. The chain is built from TRBV20-1 and TRBJ2-2; D is possibly TRBD1 (5 bases). The CDR3 is 13 amino acids. Trimming pared 5 bases from V and 7 bases from J, leaving 14 bases between. Germline loops: CDR1 DFQATT, CDR2 SNEGSKA (reference sequence). This chain's CDR3 is CSARQGSLGELFF. In DNA form, the CDR3 reads TGCAGTGCTCGGCAGGGAAGTCTCGGGGAGCTGTTTTTT.

The chain uses TRBV7-9 and TRBJ2-5; D is possibly TRBD1 (6 bases). Germline CDR1 is SEHNR and CDR2 is FQNEAQ (reference sequence). The ends were cut back, 5 bases at V and 0 bases at J, with 13 bases in the middle. The CDR3 extends over 15 amino acids. The CDR3 region has the DNA TGTGCCAGCAGCCCAGGGGTATTGTACCAAGAGACCCAGTACTTC. It specifies CASSPGVLYQETQYF.

This clonotype was observed a few times. The chain couples TRBV9 to TRBJ2-1; the match to TRBD2 covers 9 bases. This CDR3 spans 16 amino acids. Trimming removed 4 bases from V and 8 bases from J; junction bases left unmatched: 13. From germline, CDR1 is SGDLS and CDR2 YYNGEE. CDR3 coding DNA: TGTGCCAGCAGCACAGCGGTGCGGGGGGGCCTGGATGAGCAGTTCTTC. Translation gives CASSTAVRGGLDEQFF.

The V and J genes are TRBV28 and TRBJ1-1; no firm D call. The CDR3 totals 12 residues. Trimming left V 3 bases short and J 9 bases short, with 11 bases between. Germline values: CDR1 MDHEN, CDR2 SYDVKM. The CDR3 DNA follows: TGTGCCAGCAGTTTGTCGTTGATTAAAGCTTTCTTT. Translating it yields CASSLSLIKAFF.

The chain uses TRBV7-9 and TRBJ1-1; no definite D call. V was pared by 3 bases and J by 6 bases, with 11 bases between. CDR1 and CDR2 (germline): SEHNR, FQNEAQ (reference sequence). This CDR3 is built from 13 residues. CDR3 coding DNA: TGTGCCAGCAGCTTTCAACCTGGGGCTGAAGCTTTCTTT. Amino acid sequence: CASSFQPGAEAFF.